This TCR beta chain emerged from a study of blood T cell repertoires in COVID-19. Data came from immunoSEQ multiplex PCR; TCRdb stores just in-frame clones and leaves some out. The table shows some 250,000 clones, with around 89% occurring only once. Before being deemed recovered, Cohort 3 donors had two negative PCRs, clearance, or symptom resolution. The V end lost 7 bases, the J end lost 4 bases, and 13 bases lay between the germline ends. This CDR3 contains 13 residues. CDR1 and CDR2 from the germline V gene are MDHEN and SYDVKM. This clone has just one count. Input material: PBMCs or T cells enriched from blood (not recorded which). The V gene is TRBV28, the J gene TRBJ2-5; maybe TRBD1 (6 bases). The sequence derives from a man aged 35 to 55 who had recovered from COVID-19. CDR3 sequence (DNA): TGTGCCAGCACCCCCAGGGGATCAGAGACCCAGTACTTC. Amino acid sequence: CASTPRGSETQYF.